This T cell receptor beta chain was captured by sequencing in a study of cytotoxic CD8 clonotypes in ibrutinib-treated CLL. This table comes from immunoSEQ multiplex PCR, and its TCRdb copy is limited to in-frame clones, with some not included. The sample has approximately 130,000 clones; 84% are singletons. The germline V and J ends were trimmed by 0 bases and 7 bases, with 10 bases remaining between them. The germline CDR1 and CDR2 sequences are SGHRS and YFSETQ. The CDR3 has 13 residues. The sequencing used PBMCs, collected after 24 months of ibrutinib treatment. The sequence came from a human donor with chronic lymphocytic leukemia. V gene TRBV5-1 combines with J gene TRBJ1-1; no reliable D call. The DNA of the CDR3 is TGCGCCAGCAGCTTGGGGCCCAGTGGTGAAGCTTTCTTT. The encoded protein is CASSLGPSGEAFF.